The 19 T cell receptor beta chains below all came from one sample that was sequenced in a study of CD8 T cells in Susac syndrome. Reverse transcription of roughly 0.5 to 1 ug RNA used random hexamers. TCRdb ran MiXCR on the immunoSEQ multiplex PCR reads and lists one entry per CDR3 protein. The sample lists about 300,000 distinct CDR3 sequences; approximately 85% were seen once. The sequenced material came from CD8+ T cells from PBMCs. The receptors stem from a human donor with multiple sclerosis.

This chain connects TRBV10-3 to TRBJ1-2; D remains ambiguous. The CDR3 is 14 amino acids. Per germline, CDR1 ENHRY and CDR2 SYGVKD. V lost 0 bases, J lost 3 bases, and 8 bases lay in between. The CDR3 DNA is TGTGCCATCAGTGAGTCGAGTGAGGACTATGGCTACACCTTC. Protein: CAISESSEDYGYTF.

This chain connects TRBV7-8 to TRBJ2-1, with a weak D call TRBD2 (7 bases). CDR1 is SGHVS and CDR2 is FQNEAQ in the germline V gene. Trimming took off 2 bases at V and 5 bases at J, with 13 bases between the two ends. This CDR3 contains 15 residues. The CDR3 spells CASSLRAGAHNEQFF. CDR3 DNA sequence: TGTGCCAGCAGCTTACGGGCGGGGGCCCACAATGAGCAGTTCTTC.

J is TRBJ2-1 and V is TRBV6-5; 7 nucleotides agree with TRBD2. Per germline, CDR1 MNHEY and CDR2 SVGAGI. The CDR3 is made up of 16 amino acids. Germline trimming cut 2 bases from V and 4 bases from J; bases unmatched to any gene: 8. The CDR3 DNA follows: TGTGCCAGCAGTTACGATTACATCGGGGGGTACAATGAGCAGTTCTTC. Its translation is CASSYDYIGGYNEQFF.

The rearrangement joins TRBV29-1 to TRBJ2-5; either TRBD1 or TRBD2 may supply D (5 bases each). The germline gives CDR1 SQVTM, CDR2 ANQGSEA. CDR3 size: 12 residues. V lost 6 bases and J lost 7, with 15 bases in between. CDR3 nucleotide sequence: TGCAGCGTCAAAGGGGACCCGGGGACCCAGTACTTC. Amino acid sequence: CSVKGDPGTQYF.

The chain has TRBV6-2 or TRBV6-3 and TRBJ2-2; 7 nucleotides align to TRBD2. Unmatched junction bases numbered 4, after V lost 0 bases and J lost 3 bases. Germline CDR1 MNHEY, CDR2 SVGEGT. The CDR3 contains 16 residues. As DNA, the CDR3 is TGTGCCAGCAGTTACTCCCTGGCGGGGGACACCGGGGAGCTGTTTTTT. It yields the protein CASSYSLAGDTGELFF.

The chain carries TRBV4-2 and TRBJ1-1; TRBD1 matches 10 bases. The junction had 13 bases not matched to a gene; V was cut back by 5 bases and J by 4 bases. The germline CDR1 and CDR2 sequences are LGHNA and YNFKEQ. This CDR3 region has 17 residues. CDR3 amino acids: CASSFPRDRGQGTEAFF. The CDR3 DNA reads TGTGCCAGCAGCTTTCCCCGGGACAGGGGCCAGGGCACTGAAGCTTTCTTT.

This chain uses TRBV6-2 or TRBV6-3 with TRBJ1-1, with D uncertain. The CDR3 has 11 amino acids. Between the trimmed V and J ends, which lost 5 bases and 8 bases, there was a span of 9 bases. Per germline, CDR1 MNHEY and CDR2 SVGEGT. CDR3 sequence (DNA): TGTGCCAGCAGTAACCGACGCGAAGCTTTCTTT. Translation: CASSNRREAFF.

This clonotype appeared once. The chain employs TRBV11-2 and TRBJ2-1; 9 nucleotides match TRBD2. Germline trimming cut 3 bases from V and 7 bases from J; bases unmatched to any gene: 10. The CDR3 sequence is 16 residues long. Germline lookup yields CDR1 SGHAT and CDR2 FQNNGV. The DNA of the CDR3 is TGTGCCAGCAGCTTTGTAGGCGGGAGGGGCCTAAATGAGCAGTTCTTC. Its protein is CASSFVGGRGLNEQFF.

The chain carries TRBV29-1 and TRBJ2-7; D unresolved. There are 13 residues in the CDR3. Germline lookup yields CDR1 SQVTM and CDR2 ANQGSEA. The CDR3 loop is CSSRVQGSYEQYF. CDR3 DNA: TGCAGTTCCCGGGTCCAAGGCTCCTACGAGCAGTACTTC.

The J gene is TRBJ1-1, the V gene TRBV28; 8 positions match TRBD1. V was pared by 5 bases and J by 7 bases, with 9 bases of the junction left unmatched. CDR1 is MDHEN and CDR2 is SYDVKM in the germline V gene. The CDR3 extends over 14 amino acids. The CDR3 region is CASSQPTGQGEAFF. As DNA, the CDR3 is TGTGCCAGCAGTCAACCCACCGGACAGGGTGAAGCTTTCTTT.

This clonotype has only a few counts. This chain links TRBV6-2 or TRBV6-3 with TRBJ2-1; D is uncertain. Germline CDR1 reads MNHEY; CDR2 reads SVGEGT. V shed 0 bases and J shed 0 bases, with 9 bases lying between them. CDR3 length: 16 amino acids. The CDR3 sequence is CASSYSFSSSYNEQFF. The CDR3 bases are TGTGCCAGCAGTTACTCCTTCTCCAGCTCCTACAATGAGCAGTTCTTC.

The V gene is TRBV20-1, the J gene TRBJ2-1; D is possibly TRBD2 (6 bases). Between the trimmed V and J ends, which lost 3 bases and 4 bases, there was a span of 19 bases. From germline, CDR1 is DFQATT and CDR2 SNEGSKA (reference sequence). The CDR3 loop spans 16 amino acids. The CDR3 region has the DNA TGCAGTGCTAGCCGAGCCGGGACTCGAGGGTACAATGAGCAGTTCTTC. As protein: CSASRAGTRGYNEQFF.

V gene TRBV15 combines with J gene TRBJ1-2; D possibly corresponds to TRBD1 (6 bases). CDR1 LNHNV and CDR2 YYDKDF come from the germline V gene (reference sequence). V lost 2 bases to trimming and J lost 0 bases, with 10 bases between them. The CDR3 has 15 amino acids. The CDR3 bases are TGTGCCACCAGCAGACTGACAGGCCCTAACTATGGCTACACCTTC. Residues: CATSRLTGPNYGYTF.

The chain uses TRBV5-1 and TRBJ2-3; the D gene is possibly TRBD1 (5 bases). CDR1 and CDR2 from the germline V gene are SGHRS and YFSETQ. V lost 0 bases and J lost 2, with 13 bases in between. The CDR3 consists of 16 residues. CDR3 amino acids: CASSLDRTLSTDTQYF. The CDR3 DNA sequence: TGCGCCAGCAGCTTGGATAGGACACTGTCCACAGATACGCAGTATTTT.

V usage is TRBV28 and J usage is TRBJ2-1, with 11 bases matching TRBD2. Germline V CDR1 and CDR2: MDHEN, SYDVKM. V was clipped by 6 bases and J by 4 bases; unmatched bases: 5. The CDR3 has 15 residues. CDR3 nucleotides: TGTGCCAGCAGCCCACGACTAGCGGGATACAATGAGCAGTTCTTC. The encoded protein is CASSPRLAGYNEQFF. Full variable domain (remainder filled in from reference TRBV28 and TRBJ2-1): DVKVTQSSRYLVKRTGEKVFLECVQDMDHENMFWYRQDPGLGLRLIYFSYDVKMKEKGDIPEGYSVSREKKERFSLILESASTNQTSMYLCASSPRLAGYNEQFFGPGTRLTVL.

V is TRBV7-9 and J is TRBJ2-1, with TRBD2 matching 8 bases. CDR1 and CDR2 from the germline V gene are SEHNR and FQNEAQ (reference sequence). The CDR3 has 14 amino acids. The V gene end was trimmed by 7 bases and the J gene end by 9 bases; junction bases not matched to a gene: 11. CDR3 in amino acids: CASTAGGLAGEQFF. CDR3 in DNA: TGTGCCAGCACCGCGGGAGGTCTCGCGGGTGAGCAGTTCTTC.

This chain uses TRBV12-3 or TRBV12-4 with TRBJ2-7, with D perhaps TRBD1 or TRBD2 (5 bases each). The V end lost 4 bases, the J end lost 6 bases, and 22 bases lay between the germline ends. This CDR3 region has 16 residues. The CDR3 DNA sequence: TGTGCCAGCAGTTCTCACCGGGACCCGACTCTTAGCGAGCAGTACTTC. Protein sequence: CASSSHRDPTLSEQYF.

CDR3 bases: TGTGCCAGCAGCTTTGCAGGGACCGGGGAGCTGTTTTTT. Its protein product is CASSFAGTGELFF. This sequence joins TRBV7-6 and TRBJ2-2; tentatively, D is TRBD1 (5 bases). Trimming took 3 bases from V and 5 from J, leaving 7 bases between them. This CDR3 region has 13 residues. Germline V gives CDR1 SGHVS, CDR2 FNYEAQ.

This chain uses TRBV19 with TRBJ2-7; possibly TRBD1 for D (6 bases). Germline CDR1 is LNHDA and CDR2 is SQIVND (reference sequence). Trimming stripped 4 bases from V and 0 bases from J, with 10 bases between. CDR3 length: 14 amino acids. In DNA, the CDR3 is TGTGCCAGTAGTACCATGGACAGCTCCTACGAGCAGTACTTC. It yields the protein CASSTMDSSYEQYF. Together with reference TRBV19 and TRBJ2-7, the CDR3 gives the full variable domain: DGGITQSPKYLFRKEGQNVTLSCEQNLNHDAMYWYRQDPGQGLRLIYYSQIVNDFQKGDIAEGYSVSREKKESFPLTVTSAQKNPTAFYLCASSTMDSSYEQYFGPGTRLTVT.